Below are 8 T cell receptor beta chains sequenced from a single sample in a study of blood T cell repertoires in COVID-19. Libraries were prepared by immunoSEQ multiplex PCR; TCRdb keeps only in-frame clonotypes and omits some of them. The data show under 300,000 clones, over 75% seen once. The sequencing input was peripheral blood. Every receptor here comes from a human donor in a cohort sampled during active COVID-19.

There are a few counts of this clone. V and J are TRBV2 and TRBJ2-1, with 10 positions matching TRBD1. J lost 5 bases, V lost 8 bases, and 3 bases had no gene match. There are 13 residues in the CDR3. Germline-derived CDR1 and CDR2 are SNHLY and FYNNEI. The CDR3 here is CASGTGVNNEQFF. The CDR3 DNA reads TGTGCCAGCGGGACAGGGGTTAACAATGAGCAGTTCTTC.

This sequence joins TRBV10-1 and TRBJ2-3; 8 bases line up with TRBD2. V lost 3 bases and J lost 1; bases outside the gene matches: 3. CDR3 length: 15 residues. Germline V CDR1 and CDR2: WNHNN, SYGVQD (reference sequence). The CDR3 sequence is CASSERAGGTDTQYF. As DNA, the CDR3 is TGCGCCAGCAGTGAACGAGCGGGAGGCACAGATACGCAGTATTTT.

The chain employs TRBV3-1 (or the pseudogene TRBV3-2) and TRBJ1-6; 9 bases match TRBD1. There are 15 residues in the CDR3. The germline V gene encodes CDR1 LGHDT and CDR2 YNNKEL (reference sequence). V lost 6 bases and J lost 4; bases outside the gene matches: 4. This chain's CDR3 is CASRRGQGYNSPLHF. The CDR3 coding sequence is TGTGCCAGCAGACGTGGACAGGGGTATAATTCACCCCTCCACTTT.

The rearrangement links TRBV6-5 to TRBJ2-1; D perhaps matches TRBD2 (6 bases). Germline V gives CDR1 MNHEY, CDR2 SVGAGI. There are 14 residues in the CDR3. The germline V and J ends were trimmed by 7 bases and 10 bases, with 20 bases remaining between them. CDR3 bases: TGTGCCAGCAACCGGGAGTCTGGGGGAGGAGAGCAGTTCTTC. Its translation: CASNRESGGGEQFF.

This clone has only one observation. This chain connects TRBV7-8 to TRBJ2-3; the D gene is possibly TRBD2 (5 bases). Germline CDR1 is SGHVS and CDR2 is FQNEAQ. The CDR3 is 16 amino acids. V lost 7 bases and J lost 4, with 21 bases in between. CDR3 sequence (DNA): TGTGCCAGCATCCCTTCCCCGGGAATAGAGTCAGATACGCAGTATTTT. As protein: CASIPSPGIESDTQYF.

This clone occurred once. The genes are TRBV7-2 and TRBJ1-1, with 8 nucleotides matching TRBD1. Trimming took 6 bases from V and 2 from J; bases not matched to a gene: 11. The CDR3 runs to 16 residues. CDR1 and CDR2 from the germline V gene are SGHTA and FQGNSA. CDR3 protein: CASSPDRVGVNTEAFF. The CDR3 bases are TGTGCCAGCAGTCCGGACAGGGTGGGGGTTAACACTGAAGCTTTCTTT.

The V call is TRBV7-2, the J call TRBJ2-5; tentative D call: TRBD1 (6 bases). Trimming took off 6 bases at V and 1 base at J, with 12 bases between the two ends. The CDR3 totals 14 residues. CDR1 and CDR2 from the germline V gene are SGHTA and FQGNSA. The CDR3 region has the DNA TGTGCCAGCAGTCGAGACAGGATCCAAGAGACCCAGTACTTC. Amino acids: CASSRDRIQETQYF.

In this sample, this clone turned up many times. This sequence joins TRBV18 and TRBJ2-1; a possible D gene is TRBD2 (6 bases). The germline V and J ends were trimmed by 3 bases and 8 bases, with 14 bases remaining between them. The CDR3 covers 14 residues. Germline V CDR1 and CDR2: KGHSH, LQKENI. The CDR3 reads CASSPSRDSHEQFF. The CDR3 coding sequence is TGTGCCAGCTCACCTAGCCGGGACTCCCATGAGCAGTTCTTC.